The 12 T cell receptor beta chains in this list originate from one sample, sequenced in a study of T cell responses to AZD1222 COVID-19 vaccine. Libraries were prepared by immunoSEQ multiplex PCR; TCRdb keeps only in-frame clonotypes and omits some of them. The profile covers 90,000 to 110,000 clones, with about 88% appearing a single time and around a sixth taken by the ten largest. The source was peripheral blood, collected on day 0 of AZD1222 vaccination. Receptors were obtained from an adult in good health.

The rearrangement joins TRBV5-4 to TRBJ1-4; D unclear. Trimming pared 0 bases from V and 1 base from J, leaving 7 bases between. CDR1 is SGHNT, CDR2 YYREEE, per germline (reference sequence). CDR3 size: 15 residues. This chain's CDR3 is CASSLARGTNEKLFF. CDR3 DNA sequence: TGTGCCAGCAGCTTGGCCCGGGGAACTAATGAAAAACTGTTTTTT.

The chain carries TRBV6-5 and TRBJ2-2; 7 bases fit TRBD1. Germline loops: CDR1 MNHEY, CDR2 SVGAGI. The V and J ends lost 6 bases and 5 bases, in that order; junction bases with no gene match: 6. The CDR3 length is 14 residues. As DNA, the CDR3 is TGTGCCAGCAGAACCGGGACAGCGACCGGGGAGCTGTTTTTT. Its protein product is CASRTGTATGELFF.

The rearrangement links TRBV11-1 to TRBJ2-1; TRBD2 aligns across 10 bases. The CDR3 loop spans 15 amino acids. J lost 5 bases, V lost 6 bases, and 7 bases had no gene match. CDR1 SGHAT and CDR2 FQDESV come from the germline V gene (reference sequence). CDR3 nucleotide sequence: TGTGCCAGCAGAGGGGGACTAGCGTTCAACAATGAGCAGTTCTTC. It encodes CASRGGLAFNNEQFF.

The chain has TRBV27 and TRBJ2-7; 7 bases fit TRBD2. Germline V CDR1 and CDR2: MNHEY, SMNVEV (reference sequence). The CDR3 spans 13 residues. V lost 5 bases and J lost 6; bases outside the gene matches: 7. The CDR3 nucleotides are TGTGCCAGCAGTCTTATAGCGGGTTCCGAGCAGTACGTC. Residues: CASSLIAGSEQYV.

The V and J genes are TRBV6-5 and TRBJ2-4, with 9 bases that match TRBD1. The trim removed 6 bases at V and 3 bases at J, leaving 3 bases unmatched. Looked up from germline, CDR1 is MNHEY and CDR2 is SVGAGI. The CDR3 length is 14 residues. The CDR3 is CASRGDRVKNIQYF. In nucleotides, the CDR3 is TGTGCCAGCAGGGGGGACAGGGTCAAAAACATTCAGTACTTC.

V gene TRBV6-5 combines with J gene TRBJ1-3; D is undetermined. In germline, CDR1 is MNHEY, CDR2 SVGAGI. CDR3 length: 15 amino acids. V lost 0 bases and J 4 bases, leaving 10 bases between the germline ends. The CDR3 sequence is CASSYSGARGNTIYF. For the CDR3, the DNA is TGTGCCAGCAGTTACTCGGGAGCCAGGGGAAACACCATATATTTT.

The chain carries TRBV5-1 and TRBJ2-7; D possibly corresponds to TRBD1 (6 bases). CDR3 size: 15 residues. Trimming cost V 0 bases and J 4 bases, with 14 bases left between them. The germline gives CDR1 SGHRS, CDR2 YFSETQ. This CDR3 reads CASSLEAGVGYEQYF. In DNA form, the CDR3 reads TGCGCCAGCAGCTTGGAGGCAGGGGTGGGGTACGAGCAGTACTTC.

CDR3 DNA: TGCAGCGGGGAATCCAACTATGGCTACACCTTC. Translation gives CSGESNYGYTF. The V gene is TRBV29-1, the J gene TRBJ1-2; D call uncertain. Trimming removed 7 bases from V and 2 bases from J, with 8 bases in between. Germline CDR1 SQVTM, CDR2 ANQGSEA. There are 11 residues in the CDR3.

This clone came up once. The chain recombines TRBV19 with TRBJ1-2; TRBD1 matches at 7 bases. This CDR3 region has 14 residues. Germline CDR1 reads LNHDA; CDR2 reads SQIVND (reference sequence). The ends lost 6 bases at V and 7 bases at J; junction bases unmatched: 11. This CDR3 reads CASRRQGGFGGYTF. CDR3 sequence (DNA): TGTGCCAGTAGGAGGCAGGGGGGATTCGGTGGCTACACCTTC.

This chain connects TRBV27 to TRBJ1-2; possibly TRBD1 for D (5 bases). With 5 bases removed from V and 0 bases from J, the gap between germline ends came to 16 bases. CDR1 and CDR2 from the germline V gene are MNHEY and SMNVEV (reference sequence). CDR3 length: 16 residues. CDR3 nucleotide sequence: TGTGCCAGCAGTCCACTGGCAGGGCCCGCTAACTATGGCTACACCTTC. Translating gives CASSPLAGPANYGYTF.

V is TRBV29-1 and J is TRBJ2-1; TRBD1 aligns across 8 bases. This CDR3 comprises 12 residues. V was pared by 7 bases and J by 10 bases, with 9 bases of the junction left unmatched. The V gene's germline CDR1 is SQVTM and CDR2 ANQGSEA. In nucleotides, the CDR3 is TGCAGCGCGTGGACAGGGCGGCGGGAGCAGTTCTTC. Its translation: CSAWTGRREQFF.

The chain carries TRBV30 and TRBJ2-1, with a possible D match to TRBD2 (6 bases). V lost 3 bases, J lost 0 bases, and 12 bases lay in between. The CDR3 is 15 residues long. Per the germline V gene, CDR1 is GTSNPN and CDR2 is SVGIG (reference sequence). The CDR3 DNA reads TGTGCCTGGAGGACCGGGAGCACCTCCTACAATGAGCAGTTCTTC. Protein product: CAWRTGSTSYNEQFF.